Each of the 18 T cell receptor beta chains below was sequenced from the same sample in a study of blood T cell repertoires in COVID-19. TCRdb's copy holds only in-frame clones and misses some; the assay was immunoSEQ multiplex PCR. The sample shows 55,000 to 80,000 clones, roughly 80% of them seen only once. Material for sequencing was peripheral blood. These receptors originate from a man between 65 and 85 years old with acute or convalescent COVID-19.

J is TRBJ1-1 and V is TRBV6-5; maybe TRBD1 (5 bases). Germline V CDR1 and CDR2: MNHEY, SVGAGI. This CDR3 is built from 15 residues. V lost 4 bases to trimming and J lost 2 bases, with 14 bases between them. CDR3 nucleotides: TGTGCCAGCAGTTCTGGTTGGGGGGGTAACACTGAAGCTTTCTTT. This encodes CASSSGWGGNTEAFF.

The chain combines TRBV29-1 with TRBJ2-7; TRBD2 matches at 8 bases. Losses at the gene ends were 4 bases for V and 6 bases for J; bases not matched to a gene: 11. CDR1 is SQVTM, CDR2 ANQGSEA, per germline. This CDR3 comprises 14 residues. CDR3 sequence: CSVAPSGRFSEQYF. CDR3 nucleotides: TGCAGCGTTGCTCCCAGCGGGAGATTCAGCGAGCAGTACTTC.

This sequence joins TRBV5-1 and TRBJ2-7; D possibly corresponds to TRBD2 (6 bases). This CDR3 is built from 16 residues. V was clipped by 0 bases and J by 0 bases, with 13 bases between them. The germline gives CDR1 SGHRS, CDR2 YFSETQ. Here the CDR3 reads CASSLDERANSYEQYF. CDR3 in DNA: TGCGCCAGCAGCTTGGACGAGCGGGCCAACTCCTACGAGCAGTACTTC.

The rearrangement joins TRBV12-3 or TRBV12-4 to TRBJ1-5, with a tentative D call TRBD1 (6 bases). The ends were cut back, 2 bases at V and 7 bases at J, with 9 bases in the middle. There are 13 residues in the CDR3. The CDR3 DNA reads TGTGCCAGCAGTTTACAGGGGCGGCAGCCCCAGCATTTT. Amino acid sequence: CASSLQGRQPQHF.

The chain links TRBV19 to TRBJ1-1, with D possibly TRBD1 on 5 matching bases. Germline V gene data show CDR1 as LNHDA and CDR2 as SQIVND (reference sequence). V dropped 5 bases and J dropped 4 bases, with 14 bases sitting between them. This CDR3 is 14 amino acids long. The CDR3 reads CASSFQGRGTEAFF. The CDR3 coding sequence is TGTGCCAGTAGTTTTCAGGGTAGGGGCACTGAAGCTTTCTTT.

There are a few counts of this clone. The chain combines TRBV7-3 with TRBJ2-7; D may be TRBD1 (6 bases). The ends were cut back, 2 bases at V and 3 bases at J, with 14 bases in the middle. This CDR3 is built from 15 residues. In germline, CDR1 is SGHTA, CDR2 FQGTGA. The CDR3 coding sequence is TGTGCCAGCAGCTTAGGGGGCGGAAATTACTACGAGCAGTACTTC. Its translation is CASSLGGGNYYEQYF.

The genes are TRBV18 and TRBJ1-1, with 7 bases aligning to TRBD1. From germline, CDR1 is KGHSH and CDR2 LQKENI. This CDR3 region has 15 residues. V lost 6 bases to trimming and J lost 6 bases; unmatched junction nucleotides: 13. The CDR3 DNA follows: TGTGCCAGCTCTCCCTTGGACAGGCGAGTCCCTGAAGCTTTCTTT. It yields the protein CASSPLDRRVPEAFF.

This clone was seen a single time. This rearrangement joins TRBV4-2 to TRBJ2-1; perhaps TRBD1 as D (5 bases). This CDR3 contains 14 residues. The V gene's germline CDR1 is LGHNA and CDR2 YNFKEQ. The V and J ends lost 1 base and 10 bases respectively, with 14 bases between them. DNA of the CDR3: TGTGCCAGCAGCCAAGCTTCACAGGTCAGGGAGCAGTTCTTC. Amino acids: CASSQASQVREQFF.

The chain uses TRBV10-3 and TRBJ2-7; TRBD1 is a possible D gene (5 bases). The CDR3 runs 15 residues. V was pared by 1 base and J by 4 bases, with 14 bases between. Germline V gene sequence: CDR1 ENHRY, CDR2 SYGVKD. CDR3 sequence (DNA): TGTGCCATCAGTGAGTTCCCAGGGCCCGAGTACGAGCAGTACTTC. Protein product: CAISEFPGPEYEQYF.

V and J are TRBV7-2 and TRBJ1-1; 9 positions agree with TRBD1. Germline CDR1 and CDR2: SGHTA and FQGNSA. V shed 3 bases, J shed 6 bases, and the junction held 5 bases outside the gene matches. The CDR3 contains 14 residues. CDR3 protein: CASSLDRGRPEAFF. The CDR3 DNA is TGTGCCAGCAGCTTGGACAGGGGACGACCTGAAGCTTTCTTT.

The chain uses TRBV28 and TRBJ1-1; D perhaps matches TRBD1 (6 bases). CDR3 length: 14 residues. V was clipped by 4 bases and J by 4 bases, with 13 bases between them. The V gene's germline CDR1 is MDHEN and CDR2 SYDVKM. The CDR3 here is CASSYQGRTTEAFF. As DNA, the CDR3 is TGTGCCAGCAGTTACCAGGGGCGCACCACTGAAGCTTTCTTT.

The rearrangement joins TRBV30 to TRBJ2-5; D remains ambiguous. The CDR3 has 12 amino acids. Germline assignment: CDR1 GTSNPN and CDR2 SVGIG (reference sequence). The V and J ends lost 4 bases and 5 bases respectively, with 11 bases between them. CDR3 coding DNA: TGTGCCTGGACCCCCAGGTCGGAGACCCAGTACTTC. This sequence encodes CAWTPRSETQYF.

In DNA, the CDR3 is TGTGCCACCAGCGATGGGGGCAGGGGTGGCATTGAAAAACTGTTTTTT. Translation gives CATSDGGRGGIEKLFF. The chain uses TRBV15 and TRBJ1-4, with a weak D call TRBD1 (6 bases). Germline values: CDR1 LNHNV, CDR2 YYDKDF (reference sequence). The CDR3 has 16 amino acids. V lost 5 bases and J 7 bases, leaving 20 bases between the germline ends.

This chain uses TRBV10-2 with TRBJ2-5; weak D call: TRBD2 (7 bases). Germline V lookup: CDR1 WSHSY, CDR2 SAAADI. This CDR3 has 14 residues. V gave up 7 bases and J gave up 2 bases, with 14 bases separating them. CDR3 amino acids: CASMEGGQQETQYF. The CDR3 DNA reads as TGCGCCAGCATGGAGGGGGGGCAGCAAGAGACCCAGTACTTC.

This clone was counted once. J is TRBJ2-7 and V is TRBV7-9; 7 bases line up with TRBD2. Losses at the gene ends were 5 bases for V and 2 bases for J; bases not matched to a gene: 6. CDR3 length: 14 residues. Germline assignment: CDR1 SEHNR and CDR2 FQNEAQ (reference sequence). The chain's CDR3 is CASSQLAGAYEQYF. CDR3 DNA: TGTGCCAGCAGCCAACTGGCGGGAGCCTACGAGCAGTACTTC.

The chain has TRBV6-2 or TRBV6-3 and TRBJ1-1; possibly TRBD1 for D (5 bases). This CDR3 has 13 residues. Germline V CDR1 and CDR2: MNHEY, SVGEGT. With 2 bases removed from V and 5 bases from J, the gap between germline ends came to 9 bases. The CDR3 sequence is CASSYGGWTEAFF. CDR3 DNA: TGTGCCAGCAGTTACGGGGGGTGGACTGAAGCTTTCTTT.

The rearrangement links TRBV7-2 to TRBJ1-1; the D is unclear. The CDR3 has 14 amino acids. Trimming left V 2 bases short and J 2 bases short, with 9 bases between. Per the germline V gene, CDR1 is SGHTA and CDR2 is FQGNSA. The CDR3 sequence: CASSLNNPNTEAFF. The CDR3, as DNA: TGTGCCAGCAGCTTAAACAATCCCAACACTGAAGCTTTCTTT.

This rearrangement joins TRBV10-3 to TRBJ2-3; possibly TRBD1 for D (7 bases). Germline assignment: CDR1 ENHRY and CDR2 SYGVKD. Trimming took off 4 bases at V and 0 bases at J, with 11 bases between the two ends. The CDR3 runs to 15 residues. CDR3 sequence reads: CAISVQGGSTDTQYF. Written as DNA, the CDR3 is TGTGCCATCAGTGTGCAGGGGGGTAGCACAGATACGCAGTATTTT.